The 3 T cell receptor beta chains in this list originate from one sample, sequenced in a study of T cell repertoires in cytomegalovirus infection. Their antigens are not known. MiXCR was run by TCRdb on the reads, yielding one entry per CDR3 protein. The sample shows approximately 270,000 distinct CDR3 sequences, less than 25% of them seen only once. This specimen consisted of cultured PBMCs, obtained from culture after CMV antigen stimulation. These receptors came from a human donor in good health (CMV status not recorded). Some clones in this sample may be carry-over from other donors' samples.

V gene TRBV11-3 combines with J gene TRBJ2-7, with D possibly TRBD2 on 5 matching bases. V dropped 5 bases and J dropped 2 bases, with 10 bases sitting between them. The germline V gene has CDR1 SGHNT and CDR2 YENEEA. CDR3 length: 13 amino acids. DNA for the CDR3: TGTGCCAGCAGCGGTTCCGGGGCCTACGAGCAGTACGTC. Its translation is CASSGSGAYEQYV.

The sample holds many counts of this clonotype. The chain carries TRBV11-3 and TRBJ2-1; 7 bases map to TRBD2. V lost 5 bases to trimming and J lost 3 bases; unmatched junction nucleotides: 4. The CDR3 sequence is 14 residues long. Germline V gene sequence: CDR1 SGHNT, CDR2 YENEEA. The CDR3 is CASSASGLYNEQFF. In DNA form, the CDR3 reads TGTGCCAGCAGCGCTAGCGGCCTCTACAATGAGCAGTTCTTC.

The chain is built from TRBV6-5 and TRBJ1-3; D is possibly TRBD1 (5 bases). Trimming stripped 3 bases from V and 9 bases from J, with 18 bases between. CDR1 and CDR2 (germline): MNHEY, SVGAGI. The CDR3 length is 15 residues. CDR3 loop: CASSYNEGLTVTIYF. The CDR3 DNA sequence: TGTGCCAGCAGTTATAATGAGGGGCTTACGGTCACCATATATTTT.